This T cell receptor (beta chain) came from a study of Ad26.COV2.S vaccination and SARS-CoV-2 variants (dated by TCRdb to the early 2020s). Regarding the research as a whole: Donors in the vaccine arm were drawn from COV1001, a phase I-IIa trial of Ad26.COV2.S in healthy adults that was multicentre, randomized, double-blind and placebo-controlled. Ad26.COV2.S was administered intramuscularly at 5 x 10^10 or 1 x 10^11 viral particles, either as a single shot or as two shots given 56 days apart. TCRbeta repertoire sequencing served as the tool for gauging how specific and how broad the SARS-CoV-2-reactive T cell receptors were following Ad26.COV2.S vaccination. The TCR-sequenced set comprised around 30 samples: approximately 19 Ad26.COV2.S vaccine recipients, 5 placebo recipients and 8 SARS-CoV-2 convalescent individuals. Participants in the trial were split at random into five groups of five each, receiving low-dose or high-dose Ad26.COV2.S once or twice, or else placebo on both occasions. Blinding of investigators to trial group allocation was maintained during experiments and outcome assessment. Broad study findings and their caveats: The study lacked the statistical power to compare responses across vaccine doses or regimens. After vaccination, spike-specific CD8+ and CD4+ T cell responses were reported to show substantial breadth. Higher spike-specific TCR breadth was observed in Ad26.COV2.S recipients than in placebo recipients (P = 0.0014). Non-spike TCR breadth was comparable between vaccine and placebo recipients, consistent with the vaccine containing only spike. It was noted by the authors that total T cell responses may have been underestimated by the TCR breadth and depth analyses.

The CDR3 runs 15 residues from the cysteine to the phenylalanine. The DNA shown is the 45-base CDR3, in frame from base 1. The junction shows trimming of 6 bases on V and 6 bases on J, plus 20 bases between the germline ends. The CDR1 and CDR2 encoded by the germline V gene (reference sequence) are LNHDA and SQIVND. In regard to this clone: Its antigen specificity is not known. No base quality information exists; no much larger clone differs at one position.

The treatment or condition label corresponds to: about 20 received Ad26.COV2.S at low or high dose, single or two shots; about five received placebo; per-sample allocation not given. Repertoires of vaccine and placebo recipients were sequenced from samples taken on day 63 after the first injection. In Cohort 1b, roughly 26 adults aged 18-55 years were enrolled at a single site in Boston, USA, between 29 July and 7 August 2020. Ad26.COV2.S was a replication-incompetent adenovirus type 26 vector that expressed a prefusion-stabilized SARS-CoV-2 spike protein derived from the original Wuhan strain. The immunoSEQ Assay was used to sequence TCRbeta CDR3 regions. After extraction, genomic DNA underwent amplification by bias-controlled multiplex PCR, followed by high-throughput sequencing. In the paper's pipeline: To quantify the absolute abundance of each unique TCRbeta CDR3 region, sequences were collapsed and filtered. T cell fraction was estimated by normalizing TCRbeta template counts to usable DNA, which was measured by amplifying reference genes present in all nucleated cells. Repertoire TCRs were annotated as SARS-CoV-2-specific when V gene, CDR3 amino acid sequence and J gene were exactly matched to a known reactive TCR set. MIRA supplied the reference SARS-CoV-2 TCR set, which was filtered for enrichment in COVID-19-positive ImmuneCODE repertoires so that public or cross-reactive TCRs were removed. Using the MIRA antigens, annotated TCRs were further analysed by specific ORF or by position within an ORF. Depth was the summed frequency of annotated unique rearrangements, while breadth was defined as annotated unique rearrangements over total unique productive rearrangements. Two-sided Wilcoxon rank-sum tests were applied when comparing TCR breadth between groups. TCRdb took over this immuneACCESS table, retaining in-frame rearrangements with V and J assigned. Such tables are incomplete; in checked studies, under half of the missing clones stem from an unresolved V gene, and the remainder is unexplained. Clone size and V and J calls were adopted from that table, with D and trimming inferred from the DNA. A total of roughly 700,000 clones appear in this sample, about 89% of them only once. Roughly 1.5% of the sample rests with the top ten.

The sequence derives from a person aged 18-65 years who received the Ad26.COV2.S COVID-19 vaccine or a placebo. Sequenced here: peripheral blood, sampled in a trial of Ad26.COV2.S vaccine versus placebo. The chain is encoded by TRBV19 joined to TRBJ1-2, with no confident D gene call. The CDR3 protein is CASSHLPIQRNGYTF. The bases are TGTGCCAGTAGCCACCTCCCTATCCAGCGGAATGGCTACACCTTC.